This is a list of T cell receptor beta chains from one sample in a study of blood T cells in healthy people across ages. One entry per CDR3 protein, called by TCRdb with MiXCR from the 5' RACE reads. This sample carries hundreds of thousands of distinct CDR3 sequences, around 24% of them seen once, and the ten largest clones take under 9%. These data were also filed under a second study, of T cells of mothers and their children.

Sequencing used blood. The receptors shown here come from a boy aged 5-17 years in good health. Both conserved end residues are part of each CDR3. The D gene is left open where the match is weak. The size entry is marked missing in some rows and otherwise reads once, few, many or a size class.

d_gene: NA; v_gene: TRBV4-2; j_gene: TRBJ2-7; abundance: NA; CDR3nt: TGTGCCAGCAGCCGGGACAAGGTCTACGAGCAGTACTTC; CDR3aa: CASSRDKVYEQYF
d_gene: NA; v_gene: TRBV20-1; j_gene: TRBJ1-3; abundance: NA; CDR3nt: TGCAGTGCTAGACGGGGACTGGGAGGAAACACCATATATTTT; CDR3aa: CSARRGLGGNTIYF
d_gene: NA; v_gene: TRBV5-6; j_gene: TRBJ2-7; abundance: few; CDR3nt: TGTGCCAGCAGCTTGACCGGGTCCCTCTCCTACGAGCAGTACTTC; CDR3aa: CASSLTGSLSYEQYF
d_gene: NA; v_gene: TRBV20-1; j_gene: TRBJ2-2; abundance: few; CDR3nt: TGCAGTGCTAGAGGGCCCGGGGAGCTGTTTTTT; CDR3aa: CSARGPGELFF
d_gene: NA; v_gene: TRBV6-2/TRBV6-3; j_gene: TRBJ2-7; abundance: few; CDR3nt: TGTGCCAGCAGCCCAGTTATGCCCAAACAGAAACCAACCTACGAGCAGTACTTC; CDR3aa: CASSPVMPKQKPTYEQYF
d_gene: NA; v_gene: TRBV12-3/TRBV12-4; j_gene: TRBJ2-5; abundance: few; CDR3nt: TGTGCCAGCAGTCCGGACACCACGCAAGAGACCCAGTACTTC; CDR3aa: CASSPDTTQETQYF
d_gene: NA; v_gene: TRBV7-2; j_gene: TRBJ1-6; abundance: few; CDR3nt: TGTGCCAGCAGCTTAGCGCTGGGGGCGCCGAATTCACCCCTCCACTTT; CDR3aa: CASSLALGAPNSPLHF
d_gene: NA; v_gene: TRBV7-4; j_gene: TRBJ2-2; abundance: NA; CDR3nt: TGTGCCAGCAGCTTAGGTTGGGGACACTTACCGAACACCGGGGAGCTGTTTTTT; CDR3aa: CASSLGWGHLPNTGELFF
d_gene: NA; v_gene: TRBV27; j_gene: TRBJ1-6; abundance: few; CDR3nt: TGTGCCACCCGGGTGCAGGCCAGGTCATATTCACCCCTCCACTTT; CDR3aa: CATRVQARSYSPLHF
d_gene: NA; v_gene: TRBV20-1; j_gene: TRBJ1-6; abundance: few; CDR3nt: TGCAGTGCTAGAGATTTAACAGGGACGGGCTCACCCCTCCACTTT; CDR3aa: CSARDLTGTGSPLHF
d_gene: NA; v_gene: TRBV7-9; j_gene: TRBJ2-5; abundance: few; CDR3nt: TGTGCCAGCAGCTTAAGACGAACGGGGGAAGAGACCCAGTACTTC; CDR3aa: CASSLRRTGEETQYF
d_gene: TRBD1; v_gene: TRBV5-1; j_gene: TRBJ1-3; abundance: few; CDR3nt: TGCGCCAGCAGCCGACGACAGGGGGCTGGAAACACCATATATTTT; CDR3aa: CASSRRQGAGNTIYF
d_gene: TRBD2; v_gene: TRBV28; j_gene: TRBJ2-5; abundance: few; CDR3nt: TGTGCCAGCAGTTCGGGGGGGGATGAAGAGACCCAGTACTTC; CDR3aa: CASSSGGDEETQYF
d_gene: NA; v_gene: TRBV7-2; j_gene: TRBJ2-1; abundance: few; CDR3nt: TGTGCCAGCAGCCACAAGTATTCGAGGGGCAGGCGGAGCTCCTACAATGAGCAGTTCTTC; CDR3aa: CASSHKYSRGRRSSYNEQFF
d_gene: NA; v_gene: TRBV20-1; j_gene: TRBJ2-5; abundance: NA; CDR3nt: TGCAGTGCTAGAGTGACTGCCCTACCGCGGGAGACCCAGTACTTC; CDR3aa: CSARVTALPRETQYF
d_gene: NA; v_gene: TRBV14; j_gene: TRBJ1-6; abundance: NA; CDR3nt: TGTGCCAGCAGCCAAGTAGGGGTATTAGGCAATTCACCCCTCCACTTT; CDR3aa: CASSQVGVLGNSPLHF
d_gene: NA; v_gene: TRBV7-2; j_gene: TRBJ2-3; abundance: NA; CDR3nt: TGTGCCAGCAGCGCGGAGCGAGATACGCAGTATTTT; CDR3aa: CASSAERDTQYF
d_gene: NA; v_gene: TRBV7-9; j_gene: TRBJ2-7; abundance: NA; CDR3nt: TGTGCCAGCAGTACCGAACAGGGTACCCCCTACGAGCAGTACTTC; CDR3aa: CASSTEQGTPYEQYF
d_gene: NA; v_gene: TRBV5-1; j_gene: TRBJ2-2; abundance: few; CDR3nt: TGCGCCAGCTCCAGGGATCTTAACACCGGGGAGCTGTTTTTT; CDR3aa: CASSRDLNTGELFF
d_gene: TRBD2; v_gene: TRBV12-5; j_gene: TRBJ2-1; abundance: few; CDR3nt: TGTGCTAGTGGCCGACGGACAGGGGGTCGTTTAGGACTAGCGGGAGACGGCTTGGACAATGAGCAGTTCTTC; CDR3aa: CASGRRTGGRLGLAGDGLDNEQFF
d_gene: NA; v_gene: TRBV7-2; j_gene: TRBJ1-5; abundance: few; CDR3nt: TGTGCCAGCAGCCGGGGGATCGGCAATCAGCCCCAGCATTTT; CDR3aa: CASSRGIGNQPQHF
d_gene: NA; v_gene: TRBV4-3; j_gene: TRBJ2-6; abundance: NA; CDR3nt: TGCGCCAGCAGCCAAGGATCCGGTAGGGGGGCCAACGTCCTGACTTTC; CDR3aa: CASSQGSGRGANVLTF
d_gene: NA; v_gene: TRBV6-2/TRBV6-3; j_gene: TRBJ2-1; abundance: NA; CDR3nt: TGTGCCAGCAGTGAACAGGTTTACGAGCATTACTTC; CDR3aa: CASSEQVYEHYF
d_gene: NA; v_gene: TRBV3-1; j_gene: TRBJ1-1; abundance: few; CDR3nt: TGTGCCAGCAGCCACGCATCGGGGGGCTATGGGTTGAACACTGAAGCTTTCTTT; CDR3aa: CASSHASGGYGLNTEAFF
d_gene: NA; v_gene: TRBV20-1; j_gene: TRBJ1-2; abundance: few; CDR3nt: TGCAGTGCTAGAGGTAGCCCCGAGAGAGGAGGCCGCTCTGGGGCCTATGGCTACACCTTC; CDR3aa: CSARGSPERGGRSGAYGYTF
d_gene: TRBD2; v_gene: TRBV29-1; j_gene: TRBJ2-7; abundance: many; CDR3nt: TGCAGCGTTGCCGGACTAGACTACGAGCAGTACTTC; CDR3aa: CSVAGLDYEQYF
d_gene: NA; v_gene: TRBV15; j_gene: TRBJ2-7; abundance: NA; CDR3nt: TGTGCCACCAGCGGAGCCGGGACAACCGTTTCCTACGAGCAGTACTTC; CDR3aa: CATSGAGTTVSYEQYF
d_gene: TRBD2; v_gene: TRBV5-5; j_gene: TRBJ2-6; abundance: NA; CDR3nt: TGTGCCAGCAGCTTGGGCCGGGGGGTCTCTGGGGCCAACGTCCTGACTTTC; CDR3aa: CASSLGRGVSGANVLTF
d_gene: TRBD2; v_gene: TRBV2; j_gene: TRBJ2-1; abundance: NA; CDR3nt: TGTGCCATTAAGGTAGCGGGGTCCCACGAGCAGTTCTTC; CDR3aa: CAIKVAGSHEQFF
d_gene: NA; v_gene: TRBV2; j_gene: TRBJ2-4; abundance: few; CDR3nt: TGTGCCAGCAGGCCCCGGTTAGCCAAAAACATTCAGTACTTC; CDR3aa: CASRPRLAKNIQYF
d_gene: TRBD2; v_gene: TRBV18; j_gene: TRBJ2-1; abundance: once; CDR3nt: TGTGCCAGCTCACCCGGGAGGGACTGGGGCAATGAGCAGTTCTTC; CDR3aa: CASSPGRDWGNEQFF
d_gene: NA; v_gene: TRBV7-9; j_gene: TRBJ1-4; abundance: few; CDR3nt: TGTGCCAGCGCCGGAGGGGGTGTAGATGAAAAACTGTTTTTT; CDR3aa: CASAGGGVDEKLFF
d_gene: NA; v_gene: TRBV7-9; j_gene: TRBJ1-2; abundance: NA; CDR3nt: TGTGCCAGCAGCTTATTCTCGGGGGTTTCTAACCTCTATGGCTACACCTTC; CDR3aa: CASSLFSGVSNLYGYTF
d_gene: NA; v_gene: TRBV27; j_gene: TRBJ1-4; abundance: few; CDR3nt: TGTGCCAGCAGTTTATCAGGCCCAGGGGCTAATGAAAAACTGTTTTTT; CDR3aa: CASSLSGPGANEKLFF
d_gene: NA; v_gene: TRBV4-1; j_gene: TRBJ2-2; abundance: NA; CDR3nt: TGCGCCAGCAGCCAAAGCGCAGGGGAAAGGGAGCTGTTTTTT; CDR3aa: CASSQSAGERELFF
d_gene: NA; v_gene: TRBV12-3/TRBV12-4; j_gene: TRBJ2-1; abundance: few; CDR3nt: TGTGCCAGCACCCAAGGTATAAGAGACAATGAGCAGTTCTTC; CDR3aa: CASTQGIRDNEQFF
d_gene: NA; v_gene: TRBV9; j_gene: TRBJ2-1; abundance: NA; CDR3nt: TGTGCCAGCAGCGTAGTTAGCGGATACAATGAGCAGTTCTTC; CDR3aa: CASSVVSGYNEQFF
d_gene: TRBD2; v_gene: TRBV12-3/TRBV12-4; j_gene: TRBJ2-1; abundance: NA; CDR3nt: TGTGCCAGCAGTTTAATCCGAGCGGGAGGGAGGAGTGGTGAGCAGTTCTTC; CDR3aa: CASSLIRAGGRSGEQFF
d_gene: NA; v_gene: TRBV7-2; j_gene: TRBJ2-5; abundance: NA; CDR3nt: TGTGCCAGCAGCTTAGCAGTATCCGAGTCTAGGGAGACCCAGTACTTC; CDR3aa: CASSLAVSESRETQYF